This is a list of T cell receptor beta chains from one sample in a study of T cell responses to AZD1222 COVID-19 vaccine. The assay was immunoSEQ multiplex PCR, and TCRdb's table has in-frame clones only and misses some. The data contain over 130,000 clones, 93% of them singletons. Here the sequenced sample was peripheral blood, taken on day 0 of AZD1222 vaccination. The receptors originated from an adult in good health. The CDR3 runs from the conserved cysteine through the conserved F or W. The order of the fields is D gene, J gene, clone size, V gene, CDR3 protein, CDR3 DNA. The D gene is left open where the match is weak. Clone size is shown for a subset of rows, as once, few, many or a class of expanded clone.

NA,TRBJ2-7,NA,TRBV25-1,CASSEWGSALYEQYF,TGTGCCAGCAGTGAATGGGGGTCAGCCCTCTACGAGCAGTACTTC
TRBD2,TRBJ2-7,NA,TRBV5-1,CASSSPGGTSGRIYEQYF,TGCGCCAGCAGCTCCCCGGGTGGGACTAGCGGGAGAATTTACGAGCAGTACTTC
NA,TRBJ1-5,once,TRBV11-2,CASSLDRDQPQHF,TGTGCCAGCAGCTTAGACCGAGATCAGCCCCAGCATTTT
TRBD1,TRBJ1-2,once,TRBV5-4,CASSSTGTGLAAF,TGTGCCAGCAGCTCTACCGGGACAGGCCTTGCGGCCTTC
TRBD2,TRBJ2-5,NA,TRBV19,CASGAGGGEETQYF,TGTGCCAGCGGAGCGGGAGGAGGAGAAGAGACCCAGTACTTC
NA,TRBJ1-5,NA,TRBV18,CASSPEPNQPQHF,TGTGCCAGCTCACCTGAACCTAATCAGCCCCAGCATTTT
NA,TRBJ1-6,NA,TRBV5-1,CASSLTGSSYNSPLHF,TGCGCCAGCAGCTTGACAGGGAGCTCCTATAATTCACCCCTCCACTTT
NA,TRBJ2-7,NA,TRBV4-3,CASSQDARQASYEQYF,TGCGCCAGCAGCCAAGATGCCCGGCAGGCCTCCTACGAGCAGTACTTC
NA,TRBJ1-2,NA,TRBV6-5,CASSFRGIGYTF,TGTGCCAGCAGTTTCCGGGGGATCGGCTACACCTTC
NA,TRBJ1-1,NA,TRBV7-2,CASSFYVRTEAFF,TGTGCCAGCAGCTTTTATGTGAGGACTGAAGCTTTCTTT
NA,TRBJ1-2,NA,TRBV4-3,CASSQEGGVEGYTF,TGCGCCAGCAGCCAAGAAGGGGGAGTGGAGGGCTACACCTTC
TRBD1,TRBJ1-2,once,TRBV7-2,CASSSTGGNYGYTF,TGTGCCAGCAGCTCAACAGGGGGTAACTATGGCTACACCTTC
NA,TRBJ1-1,NA,TRBV6-5,CASKRFVITEAFF,TGTGCCAGCAAAAGGTTCGTAATCACTGAAGCTTTCTTT
TRBD2,TRBJ2-1,NA,TRBV14,CASSLIAGGSEQFF,TGTGCCAGCAGCCTAATAGCGGGAGGGAGTGAGCAGTTCTTC
TRBD1,TRBJ1-2,NA,TRBV6-5,CASNPGQGFYGYTF,TGTGCCAGCAACCCGGGACAGGGGTTCTATGGCTACACCTTC
NA,TRBJ1-2,NA,TRBV19,CASSLTFPPEGYTF,TGTGCCAGTAGTCTAACGTTCCCGCCGGAAGGCTACACCTTC
NA,TRBJ2-5,NA,TRBV5-1,CASSLSGEETQYF,TGCGCCAGCAGCTTGAGTGGGGAAGAGACCCAGTACTTC
NA,TRBJ1-1,NA,TRBV6-5,CASSYGRGLYTEAFF,TGTGCCAGCAGTTACGGGCGGGGGCTGTACACTGAAGCTTTCTTT
NA,TRBJ1-2,NA,TRBV7-6,CASRPGEGYGYTF,TGTGCCAGCAGACCAGGGGAGGGCTATGGCTACACCTTC
TRBD1,TRBJ2-3,NA,TRBV4-3,CASSQAGQSQYF,TGCGCCAGCAGCCAAGCGGGACAGAGTCAGTATTTT
NA,TRBJ2-2,NA,TRBV5-4,CASSVSSGELFF,TGTGCCAGCAGCGTAAGCTCCGGGGAGCTGTTTTTT
NA,TRBJ2-3,NA,TRBV29-1,CSVGGYTDTQYF,TGCAGCGTTGGGGGGTACACAGATACGCAGTATTTT
NA,TRBJ1-5,NA,TRBV19,CASSIPLAQQPQHF,TGTGCCAGTAGTATCCCCCTTGCCCAACAGCCCCAGCATTTT
TRBD1,TRBJ1-3,NA,TRBV5-6,CASSRDRASGNTIYF,TGTGCCAGCAGCCGGGACAGGGCTTCAGGAAACACCATATATTTT
NA,TRBJ1-6,NA,TRBV7-2,CASSYQGGRDSPLHF,TGTGCCAGCAGTTATCAAGGGGGAAGGGATTCACCCCTCCACTTT
TRBD2,TRBJ2-7,NA,TRBV5-1,CASSSGLADTYEQYF,TGCGCCAGCAGCTCGGGACTAGCGGACACCTACGAGCAGTACTTC
NA,TRBJ2-5,NA,TRBV24-1,CATKDSQETQYF,TGTGCCACCAAGGACAGCCAAGAGACCCAGTACTTC
TRBD1,TRBJ2-2,NA,TRBV6-5,CASSYYRGLSGELFF,TGTGCCAGCAGTTACTACAGGGGGTTGTCCGGGGAGCTGTTTTTT
NA,TRBJ2-1,NA,TRBV27,CASSTPLRNEQFF,TGTGCCAGCAGCACCCCTTTACGAAATGAGCAGTTCTTC
NA,TRBJ2-7,NA,TRBV2,CASSRDNYEQYF,TGTGCCAGCAGCCGGGACAACTACGAGCAGTACTTC
TRBD1,TRBJ2-2,NA,TRBV5-4,CASSFTGGSGELFF,TGTGCCAGCAGCTTTACAGGGGGCAGCGGGGAGCTGTTTTTT
TRBD1,TRBJ1-2,NA,TRBV27,CASWTGEGYTF,TGTGCCAGCTGGACAGGGGAAGGCTACACCTTC
NA,TRBJ1-2,NA,TRBV19,CASSIVEGSYGYTF,TGTGCCAGTAGTATTGTGGAGGGGTCCTATGGCTACACCTTC
TRBD1,TRBJ1-3,NA,TRBV18,CASSPQGTGAGNTIYF,TGTGCCAGCTCACCTCAAGGGACAGGGGCTGGAAACACCATATATTTT
NA,TRBJ2-7,NA,TRBV6-2/TRBV6-3,CASSYTGITYEQYF,TGTGCCAGCAGTTACACGGGGATAACCTACGAGCAGTACTTC
TRBD2,TRBJ2-5,NA,TRBV2,CASRGGLAEGLETQYF,TGTGCCAGCAGGGGCGGACTAGCGGAAGGTTTGGAGACCCAGTACTTC
NA,TRBJ2-2,NA,TRBV15,CATSARFGGAHTGELFF,TGTGCCACCAGCGCACGCTTTGGGGGGGCTCACACCGGGGAGCTGTTTTTT
NA,TRBJ1-1,NA,TRBV5-1,CASSFPGQNTEAFF,TGCGCCAGCAGCTTCCCAGGGCAGAACACTGAAGCTTTCTTT
NA,TRBJ1-1,NA,TRBV19,CASSIGEGNTEAFF,TGTGCCAGTAGTATCGGGGAGGGGAACACTGAAGCTTTCTTT
NA,TRBJ1-1,once,TRBV19,CASSPPGYGTEAFF,TGTGCCAGTAGTCCCCCGGGGTACGGCACTGAAGCTTTCTTT
NA,TRBJ2-7,NA,TRBV2,CASSILANEQYF,TGTGCCAGCAGCATTCTAGCCAACGAGCAGTACTTC
TRBD2,TRBJ2-2,NA,TRBV7-3,CASSLSPAGGTGELFF,TGTGCCAGCAGCTTAAGTCCAGCGGGAGGCACCGGGGAGCTGTTTTTT
NA,TRBJ1-1,NA,TRBV7-8,CASRRGTANTEAFF,TGTGCCAGCAGGAGAGGGACGGCGAACACTGAAGCTTTCTTT
NA,TRBJ1-1,NA,TRBV6-5,CASSYGTEAFF,TGTGCCAGCAGTTATGGTACTGAAGCTTTCTTT